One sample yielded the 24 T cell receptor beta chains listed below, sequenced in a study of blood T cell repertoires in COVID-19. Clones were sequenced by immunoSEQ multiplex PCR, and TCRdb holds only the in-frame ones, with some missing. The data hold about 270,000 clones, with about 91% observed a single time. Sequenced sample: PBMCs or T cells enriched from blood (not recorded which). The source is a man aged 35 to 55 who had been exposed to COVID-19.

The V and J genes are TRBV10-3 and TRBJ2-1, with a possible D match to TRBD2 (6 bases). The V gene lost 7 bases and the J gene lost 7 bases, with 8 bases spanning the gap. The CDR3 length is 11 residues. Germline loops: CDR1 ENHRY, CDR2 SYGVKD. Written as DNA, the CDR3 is TGTGCCATCACCGGGGGTAATGAGCAGTTCTTC. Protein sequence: CAITGGNEQFF.

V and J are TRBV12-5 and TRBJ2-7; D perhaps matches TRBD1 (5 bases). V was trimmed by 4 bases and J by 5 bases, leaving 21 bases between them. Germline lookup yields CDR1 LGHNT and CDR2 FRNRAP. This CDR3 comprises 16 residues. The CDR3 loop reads CASGSSRAGSFHEQYF. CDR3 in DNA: TGTGCTAGTGGTTCCTCCAGGGCTGGGTCTTTCCACGAGCAGTACTTC.

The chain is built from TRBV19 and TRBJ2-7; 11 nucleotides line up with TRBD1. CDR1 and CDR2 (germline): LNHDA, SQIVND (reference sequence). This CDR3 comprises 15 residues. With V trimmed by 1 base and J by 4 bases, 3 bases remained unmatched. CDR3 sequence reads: CASSIGTGGLYEQYF. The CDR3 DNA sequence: TGTGCCAGTAGTATAGGGACAGGGGGCCTGTACGAGCAGTACTTC.

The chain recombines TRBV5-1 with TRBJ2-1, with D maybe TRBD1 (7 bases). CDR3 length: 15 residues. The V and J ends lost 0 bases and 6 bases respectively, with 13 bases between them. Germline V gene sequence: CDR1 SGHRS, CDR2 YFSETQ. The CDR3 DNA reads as TGCGCCAGCAGCTTGGATGGCAGGGGGGTCAATGAGCAGTTCTTC. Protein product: CASSLDGRGVNEQFF.

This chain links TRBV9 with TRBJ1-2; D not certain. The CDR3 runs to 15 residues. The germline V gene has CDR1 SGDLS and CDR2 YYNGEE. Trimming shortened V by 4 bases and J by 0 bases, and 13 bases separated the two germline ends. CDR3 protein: CASSIAASSNYGYTF. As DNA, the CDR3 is TGTGCCAGCAGCATCGCTGCGTCATCTAACTATGGCTACACCTTC.

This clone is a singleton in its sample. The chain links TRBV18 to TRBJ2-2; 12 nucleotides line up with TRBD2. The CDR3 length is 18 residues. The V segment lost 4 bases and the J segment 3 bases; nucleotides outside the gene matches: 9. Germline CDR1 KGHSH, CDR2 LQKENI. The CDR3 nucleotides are TGTGCCAGCTCACGTCTAGCGGGAGGGATGTCGGACACCGGGGAGCTGTTTTTT. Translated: CASSRLAGGMSDTGELFF.

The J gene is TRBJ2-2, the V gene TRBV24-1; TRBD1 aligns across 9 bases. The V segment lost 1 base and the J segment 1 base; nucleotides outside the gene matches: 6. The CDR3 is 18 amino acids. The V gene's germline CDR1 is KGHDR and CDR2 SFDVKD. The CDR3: CATSDLGLGQGNTGELFF. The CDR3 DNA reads TGTGCCACCAGTGATTTAGGATTGGGACAGGGGAACACCGGGGAGCTGTTTTTT.

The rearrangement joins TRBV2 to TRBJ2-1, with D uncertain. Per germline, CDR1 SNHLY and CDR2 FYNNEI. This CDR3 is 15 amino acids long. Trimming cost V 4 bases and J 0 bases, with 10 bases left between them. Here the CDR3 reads CASSGSSSSYNEQFF. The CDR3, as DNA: TGTGCCAGCAGTGGGAGTAGCAGCTCCTACAATGAGCAGTTCTTC.

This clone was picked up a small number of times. Written as DNA, the CDR3 is TGCGCCAGCAGTGACCTGCGAGCGGGAGGTTTCAATACGGATACGCAGTATTTT. Protein: CASSDLRAGGFNTDTQYF. The chain has TRBV10-2 and TRBJ2-3, with 9 bases that match TRBD2. Germline CDR1 WSHSY, CDR2 SAAADI. After removal of 3 bases from V and 6 bases from J, the junction contained 16 bases not matched to a gene. This CDR3 has 18 residues.

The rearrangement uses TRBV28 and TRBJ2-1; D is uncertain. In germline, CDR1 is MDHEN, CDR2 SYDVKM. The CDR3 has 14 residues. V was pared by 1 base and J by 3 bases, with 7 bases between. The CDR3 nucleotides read TGTGCCAGCAGTTTATTTCGGGTCTACAATGAGCAGTTCTTC. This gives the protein CASSLFRVYNEQFF.

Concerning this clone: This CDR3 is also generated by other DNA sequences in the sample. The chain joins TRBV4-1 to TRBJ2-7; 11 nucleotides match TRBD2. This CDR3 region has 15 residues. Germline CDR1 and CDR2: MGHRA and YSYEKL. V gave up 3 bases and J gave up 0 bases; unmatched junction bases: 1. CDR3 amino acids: CASSQTSGTSYEQYF. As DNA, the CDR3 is TGCGCCAGCAGCCAGACTAGCGGGACCTCCTACGAGCAGTACTTC.

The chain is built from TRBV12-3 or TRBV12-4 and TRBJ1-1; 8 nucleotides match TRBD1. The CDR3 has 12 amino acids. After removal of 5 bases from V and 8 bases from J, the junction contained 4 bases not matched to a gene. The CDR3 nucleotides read TGTGCCAGCAGTCTGAGACAGGGGGAAGCTTTCTTT. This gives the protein CASSLRQGEAFF.

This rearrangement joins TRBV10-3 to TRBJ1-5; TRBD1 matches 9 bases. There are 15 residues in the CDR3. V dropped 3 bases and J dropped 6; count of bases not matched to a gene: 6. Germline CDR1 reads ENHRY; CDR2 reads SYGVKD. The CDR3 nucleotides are TGTGCCATCAGTGATACAGGGGGCAATGGTCAGCCCCAGCATTTT. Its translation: CAISDTGGNGQPQHF.

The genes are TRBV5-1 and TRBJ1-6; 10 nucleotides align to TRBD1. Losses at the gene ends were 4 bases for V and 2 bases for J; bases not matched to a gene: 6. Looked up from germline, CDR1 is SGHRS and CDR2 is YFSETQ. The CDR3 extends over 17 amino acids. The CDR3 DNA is TGCGCCAGCAGCCGCCGGGACAGGGGTCCCTATAATTCACCCCTCCACTTT. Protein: CASSRRDRGPYNSPLHF.

The CDR3 coding sequence is TGTGCCAGCAACGCGGCAGGGGCCTACGAGCAGTACTTC. Protein sequence: CASNAAGAYEQYF. The V call is TRBV12-3 or TRBV12-4, the J call TRBJ2-7, with a tentative D call TRBD1 (6 bases). The CDR3 sequence is 13 residues long. V was clipped by 7 bases and J by 2 bases, with 12 bases between them.

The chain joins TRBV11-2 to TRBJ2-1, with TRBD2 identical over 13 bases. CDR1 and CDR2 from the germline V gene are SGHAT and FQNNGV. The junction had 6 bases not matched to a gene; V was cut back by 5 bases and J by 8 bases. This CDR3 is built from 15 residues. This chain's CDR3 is CASSTRLAGGDEQFF. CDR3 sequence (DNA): TGTGCCAGCAGCACCCGACTAGCGGGAGGAGATGAGCAGTTCTTC.

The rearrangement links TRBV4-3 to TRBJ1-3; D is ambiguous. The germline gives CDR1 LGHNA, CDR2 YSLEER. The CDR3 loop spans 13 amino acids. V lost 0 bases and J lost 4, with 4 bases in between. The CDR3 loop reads CASSQEQGNTIYF. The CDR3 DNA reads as TGCGCCAGCAGCCAAGAACAGGGAAACACCATATATTTT.

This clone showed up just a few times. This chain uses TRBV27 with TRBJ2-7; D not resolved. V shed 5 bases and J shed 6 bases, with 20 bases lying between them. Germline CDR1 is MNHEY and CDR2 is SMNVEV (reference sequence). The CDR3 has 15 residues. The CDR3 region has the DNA TGTGCCAGCAGTGTAGTCTCTTTAAGAGGTGGCGAGCAGTACTTC. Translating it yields CASSVVSLRGGEQYF.

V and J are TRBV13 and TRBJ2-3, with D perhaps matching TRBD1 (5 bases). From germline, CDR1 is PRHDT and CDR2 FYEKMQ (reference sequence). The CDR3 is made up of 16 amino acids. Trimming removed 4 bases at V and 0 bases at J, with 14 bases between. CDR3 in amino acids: CASSSRAEPSTDTQYF. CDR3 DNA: TGTGCCAGCAGCTCCAGGGCCGAACCTAGCACAGATACGCAGTATTTT.

The CDR3 region has the DNA TGTGCCAGCTCACCACCGGGGGGGGCCTCTGGAAACACCATATATTTT. Translation: CASSPPGGASGNTIYF. This chain joins TRBV18 and TRBJ1-3; D is possibly TRBD1 (6 bases). Trimming shortened V by 0 bases and J by 0 bases, and 9 bases separated the two germline ends. Germline assignment: CDR1 KGHSH and CDR2 LQKENI. The CDR3 is 16 residues long.

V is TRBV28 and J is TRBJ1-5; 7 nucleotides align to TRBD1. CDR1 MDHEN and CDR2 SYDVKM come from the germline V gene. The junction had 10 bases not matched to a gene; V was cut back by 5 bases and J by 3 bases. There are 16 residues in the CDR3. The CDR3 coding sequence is TGTGCCAGCAGTCTTGTGACAGGGTCCCTCAATCAGCCCCAGCATTTT. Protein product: CASSLVTGSLNQPQHF. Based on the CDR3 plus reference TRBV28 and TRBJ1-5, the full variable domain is DVKVTQSSRYLVKRTGEKVFLECVQDMDHENMFWYRQDPGLGLRLIYFSYDVKMKEKGDIPEGYSVSREKKERFSLILESASTNQTSMYLCASSLVTGSLNQPQHFGDGTRLSIL.

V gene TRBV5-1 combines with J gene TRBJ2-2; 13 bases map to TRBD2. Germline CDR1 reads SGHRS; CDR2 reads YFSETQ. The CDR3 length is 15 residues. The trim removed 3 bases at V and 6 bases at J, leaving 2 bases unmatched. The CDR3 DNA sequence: TGCGCCAGCAGCTCACTAGCGGGAGGGTCCGGGGAGCTGTTTTTT. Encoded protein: CASSSLAGGSGELFF. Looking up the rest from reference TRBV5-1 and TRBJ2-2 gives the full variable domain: KAGVTQTPRYLIKTRGQQVTLSCSPISGHRSVSWYQQTPGQGLQFLFEYFSETQRNKGNFPGRFSGRQFSNSRSEMNVSTLELGDSALYLCASSSLAGGSGELFFGEGSRLTVL.

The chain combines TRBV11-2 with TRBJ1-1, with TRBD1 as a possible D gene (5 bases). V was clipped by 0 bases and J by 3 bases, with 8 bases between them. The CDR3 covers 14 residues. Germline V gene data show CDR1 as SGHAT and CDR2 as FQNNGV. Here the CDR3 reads CASSLEIGDTEAFF. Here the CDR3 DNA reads TGTGCCAGCAGCTTAGAAATAGGGGACACTGAAGCTTTCTTT.

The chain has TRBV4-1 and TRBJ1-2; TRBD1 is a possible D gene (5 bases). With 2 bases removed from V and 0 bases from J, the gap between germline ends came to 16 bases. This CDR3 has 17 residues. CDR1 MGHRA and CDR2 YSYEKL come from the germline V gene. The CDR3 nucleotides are TGCGCCAGCAGCCAACAGGACACACGGTCAGCTAACTATGGCTACACCTTC. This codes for CASSQQDTRSANYGYTF.